This T cell receptor (beta chain) derives from a study of blood T cell repertoires in COVID-19. Study context: The United States, Italy and Spain supplied acute and convalescent COVID-19 samples.

As processed by the authors: Amplification of reference gene primers provided the estimated nucleated cell counts. Assay: immunoSEQ multiplex PCR; the TCRdb copy retains only in-frame clones and omits some. The DNA was the basis for D and trimming; V, J and clone size are from that table. The table shows about 22,000 clones, with approximately 83% occurring only once. This CDR3 region has 14 residues. V lost 6 bases, J lost 3 bases, and 18 bases lay in between. CDR1 is SQVTM, CDR2 ANQGSEA, per germline. Specimen: peripheral blood. The TCR originated in a man between 65 and 85 years old with acute or convalescent COVID-19. The V and J genes are TRBV29-1 and TRBJ2-7; D perhaps matches TRBD1 (7 bases). CDR3 bases: TGCAGCGTCGACGCGGCGGGACAGAGCTACGAGCAGTACTTC. It translates to CSVDAAGQSYEQYF.